This paragraph covers one T cell receptor (beta chain) sequence. This clone has just a few counts. It has no known antigen specificity. Per-base qualities were not stored, and no clone one base away is much larger. Distinct nucleotide sequences in the sample also encode this CDR3. The CDR3 runs 14 amino acids, cysteine and phenylalanine included. The kept DNA is CDR3 alone, 42 bases in frame from the first base. Per the germline V gene, SGHTA is the CDR1 and FQGTGA is the CDR2. Trimming accounts for 0 bases at V and 6 bases at J, while the number of junction bases matched to no gene is 3. This entry belongs to a study of shared clonotypes between healthy human individuals (dated by TCRdb to 2018 to 2020). Some background on the complete study: The cohort included a few men and a couple of women between 18 and 49 years of age. The study deeply sequenced blood TCR repertoires of several healthy adults to estimate repertoire size and the extent of clonotype sharing between individuals. To increase sequencing depth and limit assay-specific biases, TCR repertoire library preparation and sequencing were carried out by different laboratories using diverse techniques. Leukapheresis yielded between about 0.9 and 9 billion PBMCs per donor.

TCR CDR3 regions were amplified from genomic DNA by multiplex PCR using the deep immunoSEQ assay. Extracted genomic DNA from each cell subset was spread evenly across all wells of several immunoSEQ 96-well plates, with each plate serving as a replicate. For unsorted PBMC, 250 to 350 ng genomic DNA, equal to approximately 30,000 T cell genomes, was loaded into each replicate PCR. Ten immunoSEQ deep assay plates were used to sequence unsorted PBMC genomic DNA. Purified libraries were quantified with a Qubit 3.0 fluorometer, sized on a Bioanalyzer 2100, and re-quantified with the KAPA Library Quantification kit. Every immunoSEQ 96-well plate was sequenced on a dedicated single-read 150-cycle Illumina NextSeq 550 flow cell. Concerning the study's data processing: The immunoSEQ output contained only junctional sequences without quality scores, so filtering could not match that applied to full-length reads. Sequences were annotated with PyIR, a Python wrapper for IgBLAST v1.9, and V/J genes and CDR3 were assigned using IMGT germline references. Reads with weak V/J assignments (E-value above 1e-6), missing CDR3, stop codons, out-of-frame junctions, or ambiguous translated residues were removed. V3J clonotypes were defined by identical inferred V gene, J gene, and CDR3 amino acid sequence. Percentage overlap between repertoires was calculated by dividing the number of shared unique clonotypes by the size of the smaller repertoire. Three approaches were used to assess repertoire richness: RTK rarefaction, the Chao1 estimator, and Recon v2.1 estimates of unobserved clonotypes. Entries here come from immuneACCESS through TCRdb and include only in-frame sequences with V and J called. Some clones fail to appear in such tables; in the studies checked, an unresolved V gene covers under half of the shortfall, and the cause of the remainder is unknown. V and J calls and clone size follow that table, whereas D and trimming were derived from the DNA. For this sample the table gives fewer than 650,000 clones, of which roughly 72% were detected only once. Around 11% of the sample comes from the top ten.

What the research found in general, with its limitations: Because the study included a small number of donors, the genetic and exposure-history diversity represented was limited. Pairwise subsampling led to the expectation that sequencing depth would affect the degree of clonotype sharing among donors. Sampling was restricted to blood, and TCR repertoires in tissues likely differ from the TCR repertoires found in blood.

Donors were healthy HIV-negative adults with no recently reported acute infections or vaccinations. Every donor was a Caucasian adult residing in Nashville, Tennessee, USA. For unsorted samples, tens of millions of PBMCs were counted, and genomic DNA was extracted using the QIAamp DNA Blood Mini kit. Blood was collected by leukapheresis, and PBMCs were isolated by Ficoll-Histopaque density gradient centrifugation and then cryopreserved in liquid nitrogen vapor phase. This TCR came from a woman in her forties in good health. Some clones in this sample may be carry-over from other donors' samples. The chain is made from TRBV7-3 and TRBJ2-3; 7 central nucleotides agree with TRBD2. Material: PBMCs. The nucleotides read TGTGCCAGCAGCTTAACGGGAGGGTTGGATACGCAGTATTTT. This translates into CASSLTGGLDTQYF.